A selection of T cell receptor beta chains follows, all from one sample in a study of T cell responses to AZD1222 COVID-19 vaccine. TCRdb's copy holds only in-frame clones and misses some; the assay was immunoSEQ multiplex PCR. The repertoire includes about 120,000 clones, 88% of them detected once, and 2.4% sits in the top ten. The sequencing used peripheral blood, collected on day 0 of AZD1222 vaccination. Receptors originate from an adult in good health. The CDR3 runs from the conserved cysteine through the conserved F or W. A D gene is named only where the DNA matches it firmly. Where a row states a size, it is once, few, many or the class of an expanded clone; other rows omit it.

NA,TRBV2,TRBD1,TRBJ2-1,TGTGCCAGCAGTGGAATTTCAGGGGGTGCCTACAATGAGCAGTTCTTC,CASSGISGGAYNEQFF
NA,TRBV9,NA,TRBJ2-2,TGTGCCAGCGGGGAGGCCGCGAACACCGGGGAGCTGTTTTTT,CASGEAANTGELFF
NA,TRBV27,NA,TRBJ1-1,TGTGCCAGCAGTTTAAAAGGGAACACTGAAGCTTTCTTT,CASSLKGNTEAFF
NA,TRBV10-3,TRBD2,TRBJ2-7,TGTGCCATCAGTGAGTCGGGAACCGGGACTAGCGGGAGTCTGGCCTACGAGCAGTACTTC,CAISESGTGTSGSLAYEQYF
NA,TRBV11-1,NA,TRBJ1-2,TGTGCCAGCAGCGGGCGACGGGTTGGCTACACCTTC,CASSGRRVGYTF
NA,TRBV5-4,NA,TRBJ2-5,TGTGCCAGCAGCTTGGTACTAGTCGGGACCCAGTACTTC,CASSLVLVGTQYF
NA,TRBV28,NA,TRBJ1-1,TGTGCCAGCACCCCAGACAGGAAGGCTGAAGCTTTCTTT,CASTPDRKAEAFF
NA,TRBV5-4,NA,TRBJ1-4,TGTGCCAGCAGCTCGTGGGGTGGTGAAAAACTGTTTTTT,CASSSWGGEKLFF
NA,TRBV2,NA,TRBJ1-1,TGTGCCAGCAGCGTGGGGGGCAGGAACACTGAAGCTTTCTTT,CASSVGGRNTEAFF
NA,TRBV5-1,TRBD1,TRBJ1-2,TGCGCCAGCAGCTTGGGACAGGGGGCCGGCTACACCTTC,CASSLGQGAGYTF
NA,TRBV28,TRBD1,TRBJ1-2,TGTGCCAGCAGTAGGGACAGCCAGACAGGAAACTATGGCTACACCTTC,CASSRDSQTGNYGYTF
NA,TRBV6-2/TRBV6-3,NA,TRBJ2-4,TGTGCCAGCAGCCCCGTGGGGGGAGGACTAGCCAAAAACATTCAGTACTTC,CASSPVGGGLAKNIQYF
once,TRBV15,NA,TRBJ1-2,TGTGCCACCAGCAGAGATTGGAGGGTGCAGGATGGCTACACCTTC,CATSRDWRVQDGYTF
NA,TRBV28,TRBD2,TRBJ2-1,TGTGCCAGCAGTCCCTGGGCAGCGGGGACCTACAATGAGCAGTTCTTC,CASSPWAAGTYNEQFF
NA,TRBV20-1,NA,TRBJ1-3,TGCAGTGCTAGTCGGGAGACAGTTGGTGGAAACACCATATATTTT,CSASRETVGGNTIYF